This TCR beta chain comes out of a study of blood T cell repertoires in COVID-19. Study summary: Whether acute or convalescent, the COVID-19 samples came from the United States, Italy and Spain. Sample material is recorded as cDNA or gDNA derived from T cells, B-cell-depleted T cells, or PBMCs.

This clone was seen only a few times. The germline V gene has CDR1 MNHEY and CDR2 SVGAGI. V gave up 6 bases and J gave up 6 bases; unmatched junction bases: 6. The CDR3 totals 13 residues. In the study's own analysis: The assay estimated nucleated cells by amplifying reference gene primers. Assay used: immunoSEQ multiplex PCR; TCRdb lists only in-frame clones, some missing. V and J calls and clone size are as listed in that table; D and trimming were resolved from the DNA. This sample has 45,000 to 60,000 clones, with around 83% found just once. Sequencing was performed on peripheral blood. The rearrangement uses TRBV6-5 and TRBJ1-2; TRBD1 matches at 8 bases. This clonotype was sampled from a human donor in a cohort sampled during active COVID-19. CDR3 residues: CASSPRTGNGYTF. For the CDR3, the DNA is TGTGCCAGCAGCCCCCGGACAGGGAATGGCTACACCTTC.